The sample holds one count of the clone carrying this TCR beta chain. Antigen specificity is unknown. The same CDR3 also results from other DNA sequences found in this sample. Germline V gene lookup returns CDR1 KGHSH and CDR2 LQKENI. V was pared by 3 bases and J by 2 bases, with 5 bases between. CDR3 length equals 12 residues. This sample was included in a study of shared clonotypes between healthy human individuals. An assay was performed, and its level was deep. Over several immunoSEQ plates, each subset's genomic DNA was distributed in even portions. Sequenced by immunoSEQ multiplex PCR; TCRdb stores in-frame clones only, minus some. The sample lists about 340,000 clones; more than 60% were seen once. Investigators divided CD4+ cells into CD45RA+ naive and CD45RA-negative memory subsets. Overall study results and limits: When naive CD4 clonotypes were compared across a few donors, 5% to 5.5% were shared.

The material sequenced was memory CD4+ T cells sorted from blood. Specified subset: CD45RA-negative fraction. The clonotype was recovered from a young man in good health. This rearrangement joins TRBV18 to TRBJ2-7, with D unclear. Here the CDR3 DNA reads TGTGCCAGCTCACCTGGGGCCTACGAGCAGTACTTC. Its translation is CASSPGAYEQYF.